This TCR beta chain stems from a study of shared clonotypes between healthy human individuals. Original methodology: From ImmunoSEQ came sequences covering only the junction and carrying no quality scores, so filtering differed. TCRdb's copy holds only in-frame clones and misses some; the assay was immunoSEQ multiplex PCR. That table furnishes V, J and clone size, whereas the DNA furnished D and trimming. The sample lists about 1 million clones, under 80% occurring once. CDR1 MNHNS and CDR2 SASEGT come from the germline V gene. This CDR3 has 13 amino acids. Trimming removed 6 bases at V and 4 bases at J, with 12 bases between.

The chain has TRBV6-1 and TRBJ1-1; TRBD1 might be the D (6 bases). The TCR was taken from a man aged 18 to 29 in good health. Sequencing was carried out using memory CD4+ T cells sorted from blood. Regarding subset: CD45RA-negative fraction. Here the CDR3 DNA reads TGTGCCAGCAGACAGGGAGTTGGCACTGAAGCTTTCTTT. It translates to CASRQGVGTEAFF.